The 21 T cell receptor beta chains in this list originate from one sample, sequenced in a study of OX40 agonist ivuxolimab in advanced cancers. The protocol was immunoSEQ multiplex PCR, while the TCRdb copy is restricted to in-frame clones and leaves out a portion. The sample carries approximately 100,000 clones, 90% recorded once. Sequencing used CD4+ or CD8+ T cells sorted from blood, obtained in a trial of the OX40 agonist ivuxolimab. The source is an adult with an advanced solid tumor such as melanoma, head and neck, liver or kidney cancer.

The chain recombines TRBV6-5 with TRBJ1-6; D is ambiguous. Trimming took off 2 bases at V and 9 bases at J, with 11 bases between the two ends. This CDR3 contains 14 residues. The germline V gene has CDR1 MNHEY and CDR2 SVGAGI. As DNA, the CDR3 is TGTGCCAGCAGTTACCGGCAGGACGGTTCACCCCTCCACTTT. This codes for CASSYRQDGSPLHF.

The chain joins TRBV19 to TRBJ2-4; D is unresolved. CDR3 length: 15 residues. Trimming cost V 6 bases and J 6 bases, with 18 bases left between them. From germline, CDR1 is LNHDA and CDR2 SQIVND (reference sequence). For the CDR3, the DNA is TGTGCCAGTAGCCCACCGCCTGTGCATGGAAACATTCAGTACTTC. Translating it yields CASSPPPVHGNIQYF.

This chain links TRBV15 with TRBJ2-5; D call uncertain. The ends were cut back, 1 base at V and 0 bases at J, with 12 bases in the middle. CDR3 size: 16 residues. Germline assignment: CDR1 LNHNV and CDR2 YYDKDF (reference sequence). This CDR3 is CATSRGTLTHQETQYF. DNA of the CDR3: TGTGCCACCAGCAGAGGGACCCTCACCCACCAAGAGACCCAGTACTTC. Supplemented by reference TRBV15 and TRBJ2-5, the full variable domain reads DAMVIQNPRYQVTQFGKPVTLSCSQTLNHNVMYWYQQKSSQAPKLLFHYYDKDFNNEADTPDNFQSRRPNTSFCFLDIRSPGLGDTAMYLCATSRGTLTHQETQYFGPGTRLLVL.

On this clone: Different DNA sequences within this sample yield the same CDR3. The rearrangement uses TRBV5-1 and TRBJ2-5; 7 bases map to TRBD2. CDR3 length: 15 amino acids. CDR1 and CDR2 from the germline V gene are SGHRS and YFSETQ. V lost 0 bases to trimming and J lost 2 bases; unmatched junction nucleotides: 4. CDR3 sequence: CASSLGGSGQETQYF. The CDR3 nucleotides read TGCGCCAGCAGCTTGGGCGGGAGCGGGCAAGAGACCCAGTACTTC.

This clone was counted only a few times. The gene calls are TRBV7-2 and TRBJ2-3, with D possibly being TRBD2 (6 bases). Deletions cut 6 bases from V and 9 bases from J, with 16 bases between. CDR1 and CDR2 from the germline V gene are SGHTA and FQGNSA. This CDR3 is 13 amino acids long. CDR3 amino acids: CASSWGTPVTQYF. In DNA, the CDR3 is TGTGCCAGCAGTTGGGGGACTCCTGTCACGCAGTATTTT. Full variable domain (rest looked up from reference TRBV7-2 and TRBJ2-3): GAGVSQSPSNKVTEKGKDVELRCDPISGHTALYWYRQSLGQGLEFLIYFQGNSAPDKSGLPSDRFSAERTGGSVSTLTIQRTQQEDSAVYLCASSWGTPVTQYFGPGTRLTVL.

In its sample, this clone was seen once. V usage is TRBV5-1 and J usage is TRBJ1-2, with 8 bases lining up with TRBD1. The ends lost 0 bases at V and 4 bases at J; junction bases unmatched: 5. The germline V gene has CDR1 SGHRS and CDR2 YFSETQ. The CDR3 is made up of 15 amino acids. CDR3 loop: CASSLDRTGFYGYTF. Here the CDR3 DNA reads TGCGCCAGCAGCTTGGATCGGACAGGGTTCTATGGCTACACCTTC.

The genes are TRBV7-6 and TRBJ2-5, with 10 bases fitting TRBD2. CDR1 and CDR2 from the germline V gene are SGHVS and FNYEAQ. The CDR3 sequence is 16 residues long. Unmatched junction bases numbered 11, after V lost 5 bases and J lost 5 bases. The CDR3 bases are TGTGCCAGCAGCCTGCAGGGAGCGGGAGGGTTGGAGACCCAGTACTTC. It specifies CASSLQGAGGLETQYF.

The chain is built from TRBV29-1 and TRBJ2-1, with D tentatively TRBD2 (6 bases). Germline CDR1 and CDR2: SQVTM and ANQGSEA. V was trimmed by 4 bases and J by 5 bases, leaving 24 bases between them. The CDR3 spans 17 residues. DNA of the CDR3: TGCAGCGTTGTTGTGGGGTTAGGGTGGGAGGTTAACAATGAGCAGTTCTTC. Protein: CSVVVGLGWEVNNEQFF.

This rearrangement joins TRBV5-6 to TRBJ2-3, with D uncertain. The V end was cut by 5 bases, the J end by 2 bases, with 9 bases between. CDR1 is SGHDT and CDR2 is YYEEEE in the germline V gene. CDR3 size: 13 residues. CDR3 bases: TGTGCCAGCAGTTGGACCCACACAGATACGCAGTATTTT. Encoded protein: CASSWTHTDTQYF.

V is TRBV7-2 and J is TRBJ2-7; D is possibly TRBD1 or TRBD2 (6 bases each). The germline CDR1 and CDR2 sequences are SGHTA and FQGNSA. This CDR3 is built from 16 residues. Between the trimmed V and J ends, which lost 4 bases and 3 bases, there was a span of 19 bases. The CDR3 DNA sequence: TGTGCCAGCAGCTCTGCAGGGGTAGCGGATTTCTACGAGCAGTACTTC. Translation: CASSSAGVADFYEQYF.

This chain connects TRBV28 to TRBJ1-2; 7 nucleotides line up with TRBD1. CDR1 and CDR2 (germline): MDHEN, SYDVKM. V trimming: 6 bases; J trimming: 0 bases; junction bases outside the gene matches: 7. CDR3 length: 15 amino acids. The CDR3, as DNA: TGTGCCAGCAGACCGGGGACAGCAGCTAACTATGGCTACACCTTC. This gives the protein CASRPGTAANYGYTF.

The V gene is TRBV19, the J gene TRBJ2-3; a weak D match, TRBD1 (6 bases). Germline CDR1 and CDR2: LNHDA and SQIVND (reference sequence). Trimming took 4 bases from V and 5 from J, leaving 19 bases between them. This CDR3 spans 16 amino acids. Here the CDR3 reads CASSTRGLGNGDTQYF. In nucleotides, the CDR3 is TGTGCCAGTAGTACCAGGGGTTTGGGTAACGGAGATACGCAGTATTTT.

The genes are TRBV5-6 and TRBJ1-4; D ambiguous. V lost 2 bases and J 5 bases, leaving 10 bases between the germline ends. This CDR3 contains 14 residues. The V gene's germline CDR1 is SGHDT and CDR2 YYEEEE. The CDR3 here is CASSFGSHNEKLFF. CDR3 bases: TGTGCCAGCAGCTTCGGGAGCCACAATGAAAAACTGTTTTTT.

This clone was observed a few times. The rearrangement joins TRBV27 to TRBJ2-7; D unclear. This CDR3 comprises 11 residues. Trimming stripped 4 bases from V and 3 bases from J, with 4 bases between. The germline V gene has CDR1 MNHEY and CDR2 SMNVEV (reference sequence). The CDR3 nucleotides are TGTGCCAGCAGTTCCGGCTACGAGCAGTACTTC. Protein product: CASSSGYEQYF.

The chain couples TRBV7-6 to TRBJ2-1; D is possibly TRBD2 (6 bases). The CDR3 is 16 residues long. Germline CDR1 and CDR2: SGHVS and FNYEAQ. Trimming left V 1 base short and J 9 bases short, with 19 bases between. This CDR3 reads CASSLEGGNPRSEQFF. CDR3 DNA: TGTGCCAGCAGCTTAGAAGGAGGGAACCCCAGGAGTGAGCAGTTCTTC.

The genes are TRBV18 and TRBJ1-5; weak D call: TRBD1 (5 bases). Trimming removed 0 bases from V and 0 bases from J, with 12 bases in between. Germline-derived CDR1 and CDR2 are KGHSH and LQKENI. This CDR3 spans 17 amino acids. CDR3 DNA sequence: TGTGCCAGCTCACCACCCGGGGCGGCGTATAGCAATCAGCCCCAGCATTTT. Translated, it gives CASSPPGAAYSNQPQHF.

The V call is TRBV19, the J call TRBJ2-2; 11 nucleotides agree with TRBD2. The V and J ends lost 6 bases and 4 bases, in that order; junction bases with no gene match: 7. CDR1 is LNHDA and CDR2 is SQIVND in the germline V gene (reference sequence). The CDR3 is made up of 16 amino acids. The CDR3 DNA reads TGTGCCAGTAGACCCGCTAGCGGGGGGCTCACCGGGGAGCTGTTTTTT. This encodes CASRPASGGLTGELFF.

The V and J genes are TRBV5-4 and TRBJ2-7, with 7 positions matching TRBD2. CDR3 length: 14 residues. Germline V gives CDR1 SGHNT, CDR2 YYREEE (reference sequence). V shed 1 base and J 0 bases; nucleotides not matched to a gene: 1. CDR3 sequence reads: CASSLSGTSYEQYF. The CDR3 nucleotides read TGTGCCAGCAGCTTGAGCGGGACCTCCTACGAGCAGTACTTC.

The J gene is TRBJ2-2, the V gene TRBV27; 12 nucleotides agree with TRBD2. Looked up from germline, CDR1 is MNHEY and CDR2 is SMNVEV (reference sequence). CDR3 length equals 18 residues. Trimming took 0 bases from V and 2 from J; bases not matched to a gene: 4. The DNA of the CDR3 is TGTGCCAGCAGTTTATCGACTAGCGGGAGCCCCAACACCGGGGAGCTGTTTTTT. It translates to CASSLSTSGSPNTGELFF.

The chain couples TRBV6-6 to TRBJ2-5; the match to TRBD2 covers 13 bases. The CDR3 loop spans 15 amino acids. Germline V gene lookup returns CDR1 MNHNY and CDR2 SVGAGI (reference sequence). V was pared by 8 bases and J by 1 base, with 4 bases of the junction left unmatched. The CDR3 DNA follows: TGTGCCAGCGGAAGGACTAGCGGGAGCCAAGAGACCCAGTACTTC. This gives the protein CASGRTSGSQETQYF.

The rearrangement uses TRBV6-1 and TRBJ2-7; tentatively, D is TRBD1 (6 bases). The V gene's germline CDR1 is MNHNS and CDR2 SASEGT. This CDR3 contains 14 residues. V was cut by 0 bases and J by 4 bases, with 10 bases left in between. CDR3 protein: CASSEAGQGYEQYF. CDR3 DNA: TGTGCCAGCAGTGAAGCGGGCCAGGGGTACGAGCAGTACTTC.